These T cell receptor beta chains were read from a single sample in a study of blood T cells in healthy people across ages. Via MiXCR, TCRdb re-called the 5' RACE reads, giving one row per CDR3 protein. This table holds about 1 million distinct CDR3 sequences, more than 40% found once. Sequenced: blood. The receptors shown here come from an older woman in good health. Each CDR3 is given with its conserved first and last residue. Each record gives: clone size, J gene, V gene, D gene, CDR3 DNA, CDR3 protein. D genes are given only for firm matches. A clone size is listed for some rows: how often the clone was seen (once, few, many), or a class if it is expanded.

NA,TRBJ2-7,TRBV4-2,NA,TGTGCCAGCAGCCCCAGAGGGAGCCCGAGCTCCTACGAGCAGTACTTC,CASSPRGSPSSYEQYF
few,TRBJ2-7,TRBV6-2/TRBV6-3,TRBD2,TGTGCCAGCAGTTTCTCCTCTAGCGGGACTCGGAACGAGCAGTACTTC,CASSFSSSGTRNEQYF
NA,TRBJ2-4,TRBV21-1,NA,TGTGCCGAGTCTGTCCGCGCCACAGGGGCCAAAAACATTCAGTACTTC,CAESVRATGAKNIQYF
NA,TRBJ2-7,TRBV9,NA,TGTGCCAGCAAGAGCGACTACTCCTACGAGCAGTACTTC,CASKSDYSYEQYF
few,TRBJ2-4,TRBV7-6,NA,TGTGCCAGCAGCTCGGCTAGCAAAAACATTCAGTACTTC,CASSSASKNIQYF
NA,TRBJ1-6,TRBV11-2,NA,TGTGCCAGCAGCTTAGATCCAGTTCACTCACCCCTCCACTTT,CASSLDPVHSPLHF
NA,TRBJ2-4,TRBV11-2,TRBD1,TGTGCCAGCAGCTTAGTAGGTCGACAGGGGATTCCCAAAAACATTCAGTACTTC,CASSLVGRQGIPKNIQYF
few,TRBJ1-2,TRBV4-1,NA,TGCGCCAGCAGCCAAGATTATAACTATGGCTACACCTTC,CASSQDYNYGYTF
NA,TRBJ1-2,TRBV7-9,NA,TGTGCCAGCAGCTTAGCGAATACGGCCTATGGCTACACCTTC,CASSLANTAYGYTF
few,TRBJ2-1,TRBV20-1,TRBD2,TGCAGTGCTAGACCCAGCGGGAGGGTCCACAATGAGCAGTTCTTC,CSARPSGRVHNEQFF
NA,TRBJ1-2,TRBV5-8,NA,TGTGCCAGCAGCTTGAGAGGGCTCTCCTCTAATGGCTACACCTTC,CASSLRGLSSNGYTF
NA,TRBJ1-6,TRBV5-1,NA,TGCGCCAGCAGCTCCTCGAACTCAAGAGACGGGAATTCACCCCTCCACTTT,CASSSSNSRDGNSPLHF
few,TRBJ2-1,TRBV7-2,NA,TGTGCCAGCAGCTTAATAGCGTTCTACAATGAGCAGTTCTTC,CASSLIAFYNEQFF
NA,TRBJ2-7,TRBV28,NA,TGTGCCAGCAGTTTAAGTACAGTTTCCTACGAGCAGTACTTC,CASSLSTVSYEQYF
NA,TRBJ2-7,TRBV28,TRBD1,TGTGCCAGCAGTCCTTTCGTCCAGGGGGCAGGCTACGAGCAGTACTTC,CASSPFVQGAGYEQYF
NA,TRBJ2-5,TRBV20-1,TRBD1,TGCAGTGCTACGGGGAGGGACAGGGATAAGCTGAGGGGGCAGTACTTC,CSATGRDRDKLRGQYF
NA,TRBJ2-5,TRBV5-5,NA,TGTGCCAGCAGCTTGAAACCAGAGACCCAGGACTTC,CASSLKPETQDF
once,TRBJ2-7,TRBV2,NA,TGTGCCAGCAGCGACGGTCTAAGGGGCGAGCAGTACTTC,CASSDGLRGEQYF
NA,TRBJ1-5,TRBV7-2,NA,TGTGCCAGCAGTCCCGATTCCGGCAATCAGCCCCAGCATTTT,CASSPDSGNQPQHF
NA,TRBJ1-3,TRBV7-9,NA,TGTGCCAGCAGCTCATCATACAGGGACTCTGGAAACACCATATATTTT,CASSSSYRDSGNTIYF
once,TRBJ2-7,TRBV12-3/TRBV12-4,TRBD2,TGTGCCAGCAGTTCCCGGTCTAGCGGGATACACGAGCAGTACTTC,CASSSRSSGIHEQYF
NA,TRBJ1-1,TRBV12-3/TRBV12-4,NA,TGTGCCAGCAGTTTAAGAGTTGGGGCGACACCGAACACTGAAGCTTTCTTT,CASSLRVGATPNTEAFF
NA,TRBJ1-2,TRBV5-6,NA,TGTGCCAGCAGCTCAGACGAGGACTACACCTTC,CASSSDEDYTF
NA,TRBJ2-3,TRBV10-3,NA,TGTGCCATCAGGGCAGGGGCGGCAGATACGCAGTATTTT,CAIRAGAADTQYF
NA,TRBJ2-3,TRBV20-1,NA,TGCAGTGCTGGGTACAGAAGGGAGGAGGATACGCAGTATTTT,CSAGYRREEDTQYF
NA,TRBJ2-5,TRBV12-3/TRBV12-4,NA,TGTGCCAGCAGTTTTTACTCCAGGGAGACCCAGTACTTC,CASSFYSRETQYF
few,TRBJ2-7,TRBV7-9,TRBD2,TGTGCCAGCAGTTCTAGCGGGGCCGCCTACGAGCAGTACTTC,CASSSSGAAYEQYF
few,TRBJ2-2,TRBV5-1,NA,TGCGCCAGCAGCGCCCCATTCACCGGGGAGCTGTTTTTT,CASSAPFTGELFF